The present T cell receptor (beta chain) was sequenced within a study of blood T cell repertoires in COVID-19. In the study overall: T cells, B-cell-depleted T cells, or PBMCs provided the cDNA or gDNA that served as material.

The CDR3 runs 14 residues. V lost 6 bases to trimming and J lost 0 bases, with 9 bases between them. Germline lookup yields CDR1 LNHDA and CDR2 SQIVND (reference sequence). The assay was immunoSEQ multiplex PCR, and TCRdb's table has in-frame clones only and misses some. The repertoire consists of roughly 150,000 clones, with about 88% occurring once and the leading ten covering under 6.5%. Seattle participants joined during active infection and were tracked over time. The V call is TRBV19, the J call TRBJ2-1; D is unresolved. The source is a woman aged 50 to 60 with COVID-19, enrolled during active disease. The sample taken for sequencing was peripheral blood. The CDR3 nucleotides are TGTGCCAGTAGCTTGACGGGCTCCTACAATGAGCAGTTCTTC. Translating it yields CASSLTGSYNEQFF. The whole variable domain, filled in from reference TRBV19 and TRBJ2-1, reads DGGITQSPKYLFRKEGQNVTLSCEQNLNHDAMYWYRQDPGQGLRLIYYSQIVNDFQKGDIAEGYSVSREKKESFPLTVTSAQKNPTAFYLCASSLTGSYNEQFFGPGTRLTVL.